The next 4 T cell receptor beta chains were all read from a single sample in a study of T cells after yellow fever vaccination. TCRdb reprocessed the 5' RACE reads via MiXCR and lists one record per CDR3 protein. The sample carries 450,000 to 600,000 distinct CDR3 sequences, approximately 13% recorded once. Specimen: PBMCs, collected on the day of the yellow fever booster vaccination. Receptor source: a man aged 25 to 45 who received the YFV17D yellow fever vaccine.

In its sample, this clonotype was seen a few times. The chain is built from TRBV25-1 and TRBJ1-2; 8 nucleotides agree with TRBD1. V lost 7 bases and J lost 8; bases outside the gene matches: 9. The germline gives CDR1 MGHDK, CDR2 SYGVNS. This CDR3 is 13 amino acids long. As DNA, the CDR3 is TGTGCCAGCAATACCCAGGGGGCTAGGGGCTACACCTTC. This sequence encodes CASNTQGARGYTF.

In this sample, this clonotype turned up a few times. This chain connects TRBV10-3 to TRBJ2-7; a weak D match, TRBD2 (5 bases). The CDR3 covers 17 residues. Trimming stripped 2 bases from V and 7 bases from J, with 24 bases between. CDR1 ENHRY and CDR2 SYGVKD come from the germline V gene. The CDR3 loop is CAISEDYINSPPGEQYF. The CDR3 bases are TGTGCCATCAGTGAGGACTATATTAACTCCCCTCCCGGGGAGCAGTACTTC.

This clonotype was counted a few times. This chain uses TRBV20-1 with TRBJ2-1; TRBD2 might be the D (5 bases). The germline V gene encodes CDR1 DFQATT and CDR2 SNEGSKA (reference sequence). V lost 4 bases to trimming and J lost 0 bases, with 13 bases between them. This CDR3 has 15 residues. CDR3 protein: CSAMAGPSSYNEQFF. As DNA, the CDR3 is TGCAGTGCTATGGCGGGTCCTAGCTCCTACAATGAGCAGTTCTTC.

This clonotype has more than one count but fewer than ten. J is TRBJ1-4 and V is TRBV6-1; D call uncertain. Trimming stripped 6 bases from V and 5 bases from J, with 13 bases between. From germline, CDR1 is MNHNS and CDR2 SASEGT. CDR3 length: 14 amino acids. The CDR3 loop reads CASSKKGRNEKLFF. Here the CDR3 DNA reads TGTGCCAGCAGCAAAAAGGGCAGAAATGAAAAACTGTTTTTT.